The TCR beta chain described here comes from a study of neurological immune-mediated disorders. From the 5' RACE reads, TCRdb called clonotypes with MiXCR, one entry per CDR3 protein. The sample records tens of thousands of distinct CDR3 sequences, roughly 24% being singletons. Germline loops: CDR1 DFQATT, CDR2 SNEGSKA (reference sequence). The CDR3 covers 12 residues. This clonotype came up once. One junction end disagrees with the germline gene, perhaps due to a read error. It was from 2 million PBMCs stored at -80 C that the unsorted libraries were obtained. The origin of this receptor is an older woman in good health. The chain is built from TRBV20-1 and TRBJ1-3; D might be TRBD1 (6 bases). Sequencing was carried out using PBMCs. Written as DNA, the CDR3 is TGCAGTGCGAGGACAGCTGGAAACACAATATATTTT. Its protein is CSARTAGNTIYF.